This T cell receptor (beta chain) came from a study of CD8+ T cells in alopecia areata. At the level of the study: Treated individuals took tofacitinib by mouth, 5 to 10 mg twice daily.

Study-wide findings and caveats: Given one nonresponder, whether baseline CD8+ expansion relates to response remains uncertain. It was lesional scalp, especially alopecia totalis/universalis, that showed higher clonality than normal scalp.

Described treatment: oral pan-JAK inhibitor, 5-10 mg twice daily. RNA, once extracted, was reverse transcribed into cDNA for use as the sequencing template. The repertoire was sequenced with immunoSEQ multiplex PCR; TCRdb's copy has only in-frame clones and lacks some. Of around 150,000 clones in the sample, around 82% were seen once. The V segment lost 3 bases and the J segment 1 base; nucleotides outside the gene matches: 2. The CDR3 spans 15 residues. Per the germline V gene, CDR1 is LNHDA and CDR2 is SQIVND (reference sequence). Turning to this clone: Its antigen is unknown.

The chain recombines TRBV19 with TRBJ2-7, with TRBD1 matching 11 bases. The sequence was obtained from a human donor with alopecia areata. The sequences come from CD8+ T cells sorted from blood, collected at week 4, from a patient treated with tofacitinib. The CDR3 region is CASSMGTGGSYEQYF. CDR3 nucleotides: TGTGCCAGTAGTATGGGGACAGGGGGGTCCTACGAGCAGTACTTC.